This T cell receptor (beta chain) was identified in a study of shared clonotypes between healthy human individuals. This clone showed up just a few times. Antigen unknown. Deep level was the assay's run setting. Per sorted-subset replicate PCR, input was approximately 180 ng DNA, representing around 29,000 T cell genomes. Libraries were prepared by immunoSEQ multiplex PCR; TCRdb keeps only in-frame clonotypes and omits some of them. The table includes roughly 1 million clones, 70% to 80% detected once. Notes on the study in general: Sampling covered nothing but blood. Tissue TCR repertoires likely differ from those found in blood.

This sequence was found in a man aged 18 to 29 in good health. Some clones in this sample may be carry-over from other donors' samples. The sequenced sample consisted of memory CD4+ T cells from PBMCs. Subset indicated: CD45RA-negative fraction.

CDR3 nucleotide sequence: TGTGCCAGCAGCTTAGATAACGTGGGGAACACTGAAGCTTTCTTT. Protein sequence: CASSLDNVGNTEAFF. This rearrangement joins TRBV11-2 to TRBJ1-1; no definite D call. Germline CDR1 reads SGHAT; CDR2 reads FQNNGV. The V gene lost 0 bases and the J gene lost 1 base, with 9 bases spanning the gap. The CDR3 is 15 residues long. The full variable domain, completed using reference TRBV11-2 and TRBJ1-1, is EAGVAQSPRYKIIEKRQSVAFWCNPISGHATLYWYQQILGQGPKLLIQFQNNGVVDDSQLPKDRFSAERLKGVDSTLKIQPAKLEDSAVYLCASSLDNVGNTEAFFGQGTRLTVV.